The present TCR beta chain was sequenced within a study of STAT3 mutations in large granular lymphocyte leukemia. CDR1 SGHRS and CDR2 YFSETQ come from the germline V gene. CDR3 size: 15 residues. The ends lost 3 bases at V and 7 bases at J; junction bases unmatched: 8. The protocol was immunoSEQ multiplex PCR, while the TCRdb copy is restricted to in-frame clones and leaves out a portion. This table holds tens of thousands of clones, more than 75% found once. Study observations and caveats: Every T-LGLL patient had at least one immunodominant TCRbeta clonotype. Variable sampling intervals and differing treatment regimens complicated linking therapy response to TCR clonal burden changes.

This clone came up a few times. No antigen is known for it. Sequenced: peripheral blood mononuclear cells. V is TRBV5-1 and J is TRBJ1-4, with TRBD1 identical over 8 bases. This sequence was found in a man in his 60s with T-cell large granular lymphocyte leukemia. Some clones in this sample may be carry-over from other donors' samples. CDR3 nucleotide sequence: TGCGCCAGCAGCTCCAATACAGGGGGAAGTGAAAAACTGTTTTTT. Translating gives CASSSNTGGSEKLFF. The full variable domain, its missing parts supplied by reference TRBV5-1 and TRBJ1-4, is KAGVTQTPRYLIKTRGQQVTLSCSPISGHRSVSWYQQTPGQGLQFLFEYFSETQRNKGNFPGRFSGRQFSNSRSEMNVSTLELGDSALYLCASSSNTGGSEKLFFGSGTQLSVL.